Included here is one T cell receptor beta chain sequence, with context. Clones were read by immunoSEQ multiplex PCR, and TCRdb kept only the in-frame ones, dropping some. The table lists hundreds of thousands of clones, around 89% of them singletons. This entry comes from a study of blood T cell repertoires in COVID-19. Study details: T cells, B-cell-depleted T cells, or PBMCs supplied cDNA or gDNA.

Germline CDR1 is SEHNR and CDR2 is FQNEAQ (reference sequence). The CDR3 has 12 amino acids. V was trimmed by 4 bases and J by 5 bases, leaving 8 bases between them. The source material was peripheral blood. The chain carries TRBV7-9 and TRBJ1-1, with D unclear. The clonotype was recovered from a woman in her twenties or thirties with COVID-19, enrolled during active disease. The CDR3 spells CASSSGETEAFF. CDR3 sequence (DNA): TGTGCCAGCAGCTCCGGGGAGACTGAAGCTTTCTTT.